This paragraph reports one T cell receptor (beta chain). Its antigen is not known. The sample belongs to a study of T cell repertoires in cytomegalovirus infection. On the study more broadly: Matching HLA type and CMV infection were both indicated by public TCR beta signatures.

General observations from the study: Predominance within the ex vivo response was attributable to HLA-C-restricted CMV-specific TCR beta clonotypes. Frequencies of public TCR beta families were cumulated, and this identified carriers of CMV plus the relevant HLA.

MiXCR, applied by TCRdb to the reads, yields one record per CDR3 protein. The table lists 150,000 to 200,000 distinct CDR3 sequences, roughly 30% of them singletons. The germline CDR1 and CDR2 sequences are ENHRY and SYGVKD. After removal of 6 bases from V and 3 bases from J, the junction contained 6 bases not matched to a gene. The CDR3 spans 15 residues. This rearrangement joins TRBV10-3 to TRBJ1-1; TRBD1 matches at 11 bases. The sequenced material came from PBMCs. This TCR was sampled from a human donor in good health (CMV status not recorded). Some clones in this sample may be carry-over from other donors' samples. DNA for the CDR3: TGTGCCATCAGGACCGGGACAGGGGGATACACTGAAGCTTTCTTT. Translation gives CAIRTGTGGYTEAFF.